Included here is one T cell receptor (beta chain) sequence, with context. Its antigen is still unknown. TCRdb's copy holds only in-frame clones and misses some; the assay was immunoSEQ multiplex PCR. Here the sample spans 80,000 to 130,000 clones, 70% to 85% being singletons. This sample is part of a study of PD-1 blockade in mismatch repair-deficient tumors. Study-wide points: After pembrolizumab, tumor-resident clones rose rapidly, then generally contracted before radiologic responses.

The TCR-sequenced patients were a few responders to pembrolizumab. The origin of this receptor is an adult with mismatch repair-deficient cancer. The sequencing used peripheral blood, collected roughly eight months after starting pembrolizumab.

CDR3 amino acids: CASSFFPGQGITEAFF. CDR3 DNA: TGTGCCAGCAGCTTTTTTCCGGGACAGGGGATAACTGAAGCTTTCTTT. The chain carries TRBV7-9 and TRBJ1-1, with 10 bases identical to TRBD1. V lost 3 bases to trimming and J lost 5 bases; unmatched junction nucleotides: 9. Germline V lookup: CDR1 SEHNR, CDR2 FQNEAQ (reference sequence). The CDR3 consists of 16 residues. The whole variable domain, filled in from reference TRBV7-9 and TRBJ1-1, reads DTGVSQNPRHKITKRGQNVTFRCDPISEHNRLYWYRQTLGQGPEFLTYFQNEAQLEKSRLLSDRFSAERPKGSFSTLEIQRTEQGDSAMYLCASSFFPGQGITEAFFGQGTRLTVV.